Below are 10 T cell receptor beta chains sequenced from a single sample in a study of a mutant IDH1 vaccine in newly diagnosed glioma. Some clones are missing from TCRdb's copy, which holds only in-frame ones; the method was immunoSEQ multiplex PCR. The table shows approximately 57,000 clones, with approximately 82% occurring only once. The time point: week 5, during vaccination. Each dose of the vaccine consisted of 300 ug of mutant IDH1 20-mer peptide, with topical imiquimod. Their cognate antigens are unknown. Source: PBMCs, taken from a glioma patient whose treatment included an IDH1 peptide vaccine. All receptors derive from a woman between 18 and 30 years old with glioma. Some clones in this sample may be carry-over from other donors' samples.

The CDR3 sequence: CASSQVNREDEQFF. DNA for the CDR3: TGCGCCAGCAGCCAAGTCAATCGGGAGGATGAGCAGTTCTTC. The chain recombines TRBV4-1 with TRBJ2-1; 7 bases agree with TRBD2. The V gene's germline CDR1 is MGHRA and CDR2 YSYEKL. This CDR3 comprises 14 residues. With 1 base clipped from V and 8 bases from J, the junction kept 5 bases outside the gene matches.

This chain connects TRBV5-1 to TRBJ1-2; 7 bases agree with TRBD1. Germline V gene sequence: CDR1 SGHRS, CDR2 YFSETQ. V lost 2 bases to trimming and J lost 6 bases; unmatched junction nucleotides: 4. This CDR3 has 13 amino acids. The CDR3 region is CASSLPGQNGYTF. The CDR3 DNA reads as TGCGCCAGCAGCTTACCGGGACAGAATGGCTACACCTTC.

The CDR3 here is CSVRSGMNEQFF. CDR3 DNA: TGCAGCGTTAGGAGCGGGATGAATGAGCAGTTCTTC. The V gene is TRBV29-1, the J gene TRBJ2-1, with 7 bases lining up with TRBD2. CDR3 length: 12 amino acids. Trimming at V came to 5 bases and at J to 7 bases, leaving 5 bases not matched to a gene. Germline V gene sequence: CDR1 SQVTM, CDR2 ANQGSEA.

This chain joins TRBV25-1 and TRBJ2-5; a weak D match, TRBD1 (5 bases). CDR1 and CDR2 (germline): MGHDK, SYGVNS. The CDR3 consists of 16 residues. Trimming shortened V by 0 bases and J by 2 bases, and 13 bases separated the two germline ends. CDR3 coding DNA: TGTGCCAGCAGTGAATATATTCAGGGCGGACAAGAGACCCAGTACTTC. Its translation: CASSEYIQGGQETQYF.

V is TRBV6-4 and J is TRBJ1-5, with 8 bases matching TRBD1. The CDR3 is 14 residues long. V lost 6 bases, J lost 5 bases, and 6 bases stayed unmatched. CDR1 is MRHNA, CDR2 SNTAGT, per germline. The DNA of the CDR3 is TGTGCCAGCAGACACGGACAGGGCCATCAGCCCCAGCATTTT. It encodes CASRHGQGHQPQHF.

There are a few counts of this clone. The J gene is TRBJ2-3, the V gene TRBV5-4, with TRBD1 identical over 8 bases. J lost 0 bases, V lost 4 bases, and 10 bases had no gene match. Germline V gives CDR1 SGHNT, CDR2 YYREEE (reference sequence). This CDR3 has 17 residues. In DNA form, the CDR3 reads TGTGCCAGCAGCCTACCCGGGACAGGATCTAGCACAGATACGCAGTATTTT. Encoded protein: CASSLPGTGSSTDTQYF.

This clone rates as medium-sized. This sequence joins TRBV4-1 and TRBJ1-5; D gene ambiguous. CDR1 MGHRA and CDR2 YSYEKL come from the germline V gene. Trimming pared 5 bases from V and 3 bases from J, leaving 8 bases between. The CDR3 extends over 13 amino acids. In DNA, the CDR3 is TGCGCCAGCAGCTCCGGATTCAATCAGCCCCAGCATTTT. It is translated as CASSSGFNQPQHF.

In its sample, this clone was seen once. V is TRBV29-1 and J is TRBJ1-2; D gene unclear. The ends were cut back, 3 bases at V and 4 bases at J, with 12 bases in the middle. The CDR3 contains 13 residues. Per germline, CDR1 SQVTM and CDR2 ANQGSEA. This CDR3 is CSVDSGSFYGYTF. In DNA, the CDR3 is TGCAGCGTTGATTCGGGCAGCTTCTATGGCTACACCTTC.

The chain couples TRBV6-1 to TRBJ2-7; TRBD2 agrees at 11 bases. The ends lost 5 bases at V and 4 bases at J; junction bases unmatched: 7. The germline V gene has CDR1 MNHNS and CDR2 SASEGT. This CDR3 has 15 amino acids. Written as DNA, the CDR3 is TGTGCCAGCAGTCCCGGACTAGCGGGTCTATACGAGCAGTACTTC. Translating gives CASSPGLAGLYEQYF.

The chain couples TRBV7-2 to TRBJ2-5, with a tentative D call TRBD2 (7 bases). Trimming left V 2 bases short and J 5 bases short, with 9 bases between. This CDR3 contains 13 residues. The germline gives CDR1 SGHTA, CDR2 FQGNSA. The CDR3 reads CASSLRGAETQYF. CDR3 in DNA: TGTGCCAGCAGCTTACGGGGGGCGGAGACCCAGTACTTC.